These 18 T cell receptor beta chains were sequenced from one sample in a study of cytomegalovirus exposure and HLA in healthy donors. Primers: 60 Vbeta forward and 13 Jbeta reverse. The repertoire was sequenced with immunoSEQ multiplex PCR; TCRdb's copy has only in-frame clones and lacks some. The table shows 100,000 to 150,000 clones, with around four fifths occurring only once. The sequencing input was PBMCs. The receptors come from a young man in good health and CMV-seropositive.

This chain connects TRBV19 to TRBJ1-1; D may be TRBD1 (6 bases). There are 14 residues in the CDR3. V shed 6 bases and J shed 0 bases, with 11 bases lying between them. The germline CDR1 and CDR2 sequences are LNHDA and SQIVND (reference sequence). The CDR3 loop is CASRHRALNTEAFF. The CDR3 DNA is TGTGCCAGTAGACACAGGGCTTTGAACACTGAAGCTTTCTTT.

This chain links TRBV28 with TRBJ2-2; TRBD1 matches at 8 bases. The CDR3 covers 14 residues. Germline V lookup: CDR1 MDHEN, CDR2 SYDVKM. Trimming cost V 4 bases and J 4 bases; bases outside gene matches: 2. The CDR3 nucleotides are TGTGCCAGCAGTTCGGACAGGGCCACCGGGGAGCTGTTTTTT. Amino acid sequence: CASSSDRATGELFF.

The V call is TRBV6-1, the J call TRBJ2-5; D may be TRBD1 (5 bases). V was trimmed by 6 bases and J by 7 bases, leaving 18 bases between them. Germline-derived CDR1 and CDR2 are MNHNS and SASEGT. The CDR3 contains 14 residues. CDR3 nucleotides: TGTGCCAGCAGCATAGACACGGTTGGGGCGACCCAGTACTTC. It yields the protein CASSIDTVGATQYF.

CDR3 in amino acids: CAIRGDSNSPLHF. As DNA, the CDR3 is TGTGCCATCAGGGGGGACAGTAATTCACCCCTCCACTTT. The J gene is TRBJ1-6, the V gene TRBV10-3; TRBD1 agrees at 7 bases. Germline loops: CDR1 ENHRY, CDR2 SYGVKD. This CDR3 region has 13 residues. V was pared by 6 bases and J by 6 bases, with 2 bases of the junction left unmatched.

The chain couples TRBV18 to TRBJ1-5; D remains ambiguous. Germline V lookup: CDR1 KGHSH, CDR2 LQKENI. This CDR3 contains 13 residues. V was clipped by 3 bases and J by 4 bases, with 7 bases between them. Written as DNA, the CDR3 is TGTGCCAGCTCACCGTTCGAGAATCAGCCCCAGCATTTT. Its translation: CASSPFENQPQHF.

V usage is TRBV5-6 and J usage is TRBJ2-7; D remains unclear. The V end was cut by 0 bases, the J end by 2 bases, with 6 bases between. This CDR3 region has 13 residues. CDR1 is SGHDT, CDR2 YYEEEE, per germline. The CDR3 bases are TGTGCCAGCAGCTTGGGGAGAGCCTACGAGCAGTACTTC. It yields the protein CASSLGRAYEQYF.

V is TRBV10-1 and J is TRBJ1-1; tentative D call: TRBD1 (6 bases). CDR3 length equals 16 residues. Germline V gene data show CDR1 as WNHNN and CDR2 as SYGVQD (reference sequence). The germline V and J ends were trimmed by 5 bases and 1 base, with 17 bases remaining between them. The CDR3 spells CASSPTFDRRNTEAFF. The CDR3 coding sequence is TGCGCCAGCAGTCCCACGTTTGACAGGCGGAACACTGAAGCTTTCTTT.

The CDR3 spells CASSQAPGQENQPQHF. The CDR3, as DNA: TGTGCCAGCAGCCAAGCTCCGGGACAGGAGAATCAGCCCCAGCATTTT. The chain recombines TRBV4-2 with TRBJ1-5; 8 nucleotides align to TRBD1. CDR1 and CDR2 from the germline V gene are LGHNA and YNFKEQ. V lost 1 base to trimming and J lost 4 bases; unmatched junction nucleotides: 6. The CDR3 runs to 16 residues.

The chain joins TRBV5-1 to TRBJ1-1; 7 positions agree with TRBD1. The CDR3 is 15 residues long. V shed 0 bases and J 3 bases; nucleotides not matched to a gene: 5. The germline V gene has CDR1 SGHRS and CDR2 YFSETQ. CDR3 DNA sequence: TGCGCCAGCAGCTTGGGACAGGGTACGGACACTGAAGCTTTCTTT. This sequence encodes CASSLGQGTDTEAFF.

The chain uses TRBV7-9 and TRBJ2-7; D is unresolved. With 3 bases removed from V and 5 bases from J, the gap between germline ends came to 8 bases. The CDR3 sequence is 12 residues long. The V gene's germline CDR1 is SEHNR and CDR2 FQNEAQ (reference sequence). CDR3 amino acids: CASSFGSHEQYF. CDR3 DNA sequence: TGTGCCAGCAGCTTTGGCTCACACGAGCAGTACTTC.

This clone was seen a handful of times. The CDR3 reads CASRHRGGEGNTIYF. CDR3 sequence (DNA): TGTGCCAGCAGGCACAGAGGGGGTGAGGGAAACACCATATATTTT. V is TRBV6-5 and J is TRBJ1-3; weak D call: TRBD1 (6 bases). With 6 bases removed from V and 4 bases from J, the gap between germline ends came to 16 bases. CDR3 length equals 15 residues. Looked up from germline, CDR1 is MNHEY and CDR2 is SVGAGI.

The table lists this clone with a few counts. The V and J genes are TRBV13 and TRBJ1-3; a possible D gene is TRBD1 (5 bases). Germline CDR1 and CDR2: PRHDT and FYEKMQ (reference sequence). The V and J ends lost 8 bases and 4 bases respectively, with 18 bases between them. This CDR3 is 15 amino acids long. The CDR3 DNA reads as TGTGCCAGCTCGAGCGGGGGGTCGTACGGAAACACCATATATTTT. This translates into CASSSGGSYGNTIYF.

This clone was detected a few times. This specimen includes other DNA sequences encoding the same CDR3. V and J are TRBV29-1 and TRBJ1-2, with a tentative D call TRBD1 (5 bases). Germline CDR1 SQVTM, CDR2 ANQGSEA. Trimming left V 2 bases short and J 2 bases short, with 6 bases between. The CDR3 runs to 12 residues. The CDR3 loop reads CSVETGNYGYTF. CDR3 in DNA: TGCAGCGTTGAAACAGGCAACTATGGCTACACCTTC.

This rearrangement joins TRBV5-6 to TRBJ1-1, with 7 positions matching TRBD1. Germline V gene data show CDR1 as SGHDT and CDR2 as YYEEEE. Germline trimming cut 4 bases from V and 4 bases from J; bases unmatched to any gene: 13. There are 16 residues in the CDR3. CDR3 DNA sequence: TGTGCCAGCAGCATCCTCCTTACAGGGGTGGGCACTGAAGCTTTCTTT. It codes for CASSILLTGVGTEAFF.

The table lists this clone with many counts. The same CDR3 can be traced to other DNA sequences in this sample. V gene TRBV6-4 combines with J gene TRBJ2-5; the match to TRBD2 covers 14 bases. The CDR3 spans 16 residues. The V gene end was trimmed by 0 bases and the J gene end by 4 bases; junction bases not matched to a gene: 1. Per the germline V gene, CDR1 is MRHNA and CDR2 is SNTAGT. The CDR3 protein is CASSDSTSGGAETQYF. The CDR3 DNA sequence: TGTGCCAGCAGTGACTCGACTAGCGGGGGGGCAGAGACCCAGTACTTC.

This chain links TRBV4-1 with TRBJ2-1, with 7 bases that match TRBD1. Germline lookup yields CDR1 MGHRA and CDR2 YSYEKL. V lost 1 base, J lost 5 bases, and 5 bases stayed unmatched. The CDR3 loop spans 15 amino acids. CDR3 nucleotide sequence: TGCGCCAGCAGCCAAGGGGACAGAACGAACAATGAGCAGTTCTTC. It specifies CASSQGDRTNNEQFF.

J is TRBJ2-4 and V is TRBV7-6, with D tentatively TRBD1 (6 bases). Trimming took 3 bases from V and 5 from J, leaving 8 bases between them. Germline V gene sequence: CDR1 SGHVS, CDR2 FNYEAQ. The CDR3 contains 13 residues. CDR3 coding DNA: TGTGCCAGCAGCTTGGGACAACAAAACATTCAGTACTTC. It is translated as CASSLGQQNIQYF.

The CDR3 region is CASSQVAGGQETQYF. The CDR3, as DNA: TGTGCCAGCAGCCAAGTAGCGGGGGGCCAAGAGACCCAGTACTTC. This chain links TRBV4-2 with TRBJ2-5; TRBD2 aligns across 10 bases. V shed 1 base, J shed 1 base, and the junction held 0 bases outside the gene matches. This CDR3 comprises 15 residues. CDR1 and CDR2 from the germline V gene are LGHNA and YNFKEQ.